This TCR beta chain comes out of a study of graft-versus-host responses after intestinal transplantation. Study-level information: Each of the recipients got a multivisceral, liver-intestinal, or isolated intestinal transplant. Induction with anti-thymocyte globulin, then tacrolimus and steroids for roughly three years, was given to all recipients.

Produced via immunoSEQ multiplex PCR; TCRdb's table is partial and in-frame only. The sample has over 45,000 clones, 85% to 95% seen once. Findings of the study overall: Among recipient marrow samples, GvH clones were found; some appeared first in ileum or blood. Patients who carried graft-donor T cell macrochimerism also had high graft-versus-host to host-versus-graft clonal ratios in their allografts.

This CDR3 is built from 16 residues. V was trimmed by 1 base and J by 5 bases, leaving 14 bases between them. In germline, CDR1 is MGHRA, CDR2 YSYEKL. On this clone itself: Its specificity is unknown.

This specimen was unstimulated CD4+ T cells sorted from spleen or lymph node cells, taken before transplant. The chain recombines TRBV4-1 with TRBJ2-2; D possibly corresponds to TRBD2 (5 bases). This receptor was identified in a human donor who was the organ donor for an intestinal transplant. Here the CDR3 reads CASSQVGVLGTGELFF. The CDR3 bases are TGCGCCAGCAGCCAAGTCGGGGTCCTTGGGACCGGGGAGCTGTTTTTT.